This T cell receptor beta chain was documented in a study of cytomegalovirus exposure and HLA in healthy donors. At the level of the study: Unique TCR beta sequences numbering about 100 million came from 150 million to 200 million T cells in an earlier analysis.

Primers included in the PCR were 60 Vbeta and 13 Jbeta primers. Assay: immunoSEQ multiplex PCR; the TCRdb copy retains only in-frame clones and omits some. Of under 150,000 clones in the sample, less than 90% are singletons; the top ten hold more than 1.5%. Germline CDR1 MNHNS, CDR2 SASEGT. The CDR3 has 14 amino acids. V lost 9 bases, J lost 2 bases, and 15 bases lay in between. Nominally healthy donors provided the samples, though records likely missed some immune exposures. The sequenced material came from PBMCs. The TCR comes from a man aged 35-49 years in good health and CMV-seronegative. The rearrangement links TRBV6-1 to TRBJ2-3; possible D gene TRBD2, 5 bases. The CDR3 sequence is CASLGVPNTDTQYF. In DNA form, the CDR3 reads TGTGCCAGTCTCGGGGTCCCCAACACAGATACGCAGTATTTT.